The T cell receptor (beta chain) described here comes from a study of beta chain features in type 1 diabetes. On the study more broadly: In all, approximately 110 million sorted cells from all samples were analyzed. Findings and limits, study-wide: The VDJ junctions of type 1 diabetes patients carried fewer insertions and more deletions.

The CDR3 extends over 15 amino acids. The germline V gene encodes CDR1 MDHEN and CDR2 SYDVKM. V lost 2 bases, J lost 0 bases, and 4 bases stayed unmatched. Sequenced material consisted of expressed TCRB transcripts (all of the isolated RNA was reverse transcribed). Produced via immunoSEQ multiplex PCR; TCRdb's table is partial and in-frame only. In the table there are a few hundred thousand clones, roughly 16% of which are singletons. One heparinised draw, averaging about 116 mL, was taken per donor. Naive, central memory, regulatory and stem cell-like memory cells within the CD4+ compartment were sorted using CD45RO/CCR7/CD25/CD127/CD95/CD27. On this clone: Its antigen is unidentified.

V is TRBV28 and J is TRBJ2-7, with 7 bases aligning to TRBD1. The sequenced material came from naive CD4+ T cells from blood. This clonotype was obtained from a woman younger than 35 in good health. CDR3 bases: TGTGCCAGCAGTTTACCGGACAGGAGCTCCTACGAGCAGTACTTC. Translating gives CASSLPDRSSYEQYF.